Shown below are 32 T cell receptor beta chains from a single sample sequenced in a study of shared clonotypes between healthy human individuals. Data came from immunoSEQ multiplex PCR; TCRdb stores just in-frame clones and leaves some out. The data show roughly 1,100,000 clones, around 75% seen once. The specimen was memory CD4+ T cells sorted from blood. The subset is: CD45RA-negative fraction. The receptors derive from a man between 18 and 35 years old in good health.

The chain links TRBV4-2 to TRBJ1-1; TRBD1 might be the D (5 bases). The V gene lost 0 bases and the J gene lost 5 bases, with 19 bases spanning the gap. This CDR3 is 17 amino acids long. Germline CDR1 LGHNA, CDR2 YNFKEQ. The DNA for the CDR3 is TGTGCCAGCAGCCAAGAGTGGGGCACAGGTCCAAGAACTGAAGCTTTCTTT. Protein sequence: CASSQEWGTGPRTEAFF.

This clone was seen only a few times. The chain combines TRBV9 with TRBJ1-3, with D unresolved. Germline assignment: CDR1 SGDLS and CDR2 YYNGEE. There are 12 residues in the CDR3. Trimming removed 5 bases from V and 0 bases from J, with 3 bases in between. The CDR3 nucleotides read TGTGCCAGCAGGCTCTCTGGAAACACCATATATTTT. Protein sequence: CASRLSGNTIYF.

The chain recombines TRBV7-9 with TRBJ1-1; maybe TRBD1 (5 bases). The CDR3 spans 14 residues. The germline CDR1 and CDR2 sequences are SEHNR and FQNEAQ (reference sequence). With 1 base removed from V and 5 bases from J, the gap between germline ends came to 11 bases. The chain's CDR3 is CASSLGREETEAFF. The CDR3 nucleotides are TGTGCCAGCAGCTTAGGCAGGGAAGAAACTGAAGCTTTCTTT.

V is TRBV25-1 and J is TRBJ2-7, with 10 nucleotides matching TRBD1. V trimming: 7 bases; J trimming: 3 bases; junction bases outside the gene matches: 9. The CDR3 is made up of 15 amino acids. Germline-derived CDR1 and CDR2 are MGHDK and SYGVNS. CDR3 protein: CASTDAGTGVYEQYF. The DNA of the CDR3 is TGTGCCAGCACCGACGCCGGGACAGGGGTCTACGAGCAGTACTTC.

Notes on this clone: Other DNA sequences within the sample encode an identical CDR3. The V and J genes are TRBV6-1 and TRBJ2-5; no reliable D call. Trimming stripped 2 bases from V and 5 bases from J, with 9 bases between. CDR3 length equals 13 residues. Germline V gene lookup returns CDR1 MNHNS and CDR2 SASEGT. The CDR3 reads CASSETRRETQYF. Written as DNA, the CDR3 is TGTGCCAGCAGTGAAACCAGAAGGGAGACCCAGTACTTC.

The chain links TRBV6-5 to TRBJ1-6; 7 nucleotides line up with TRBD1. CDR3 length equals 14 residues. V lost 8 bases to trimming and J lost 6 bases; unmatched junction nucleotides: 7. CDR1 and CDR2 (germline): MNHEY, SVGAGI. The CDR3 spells CASRLGQLNSPLHF. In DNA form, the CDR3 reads TGTGCCAGCCGATTGGGACAGCTTAATTCACCCCTCCACTTT.

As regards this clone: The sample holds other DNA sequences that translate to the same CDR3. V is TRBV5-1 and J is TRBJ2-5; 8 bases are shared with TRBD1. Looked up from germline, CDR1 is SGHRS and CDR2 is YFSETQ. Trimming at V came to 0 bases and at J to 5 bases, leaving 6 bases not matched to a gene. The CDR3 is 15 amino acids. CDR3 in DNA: TGCGCCAGCAGCTTGGTAGCAGGGGGCCGGGAGACCCAGTACTTC. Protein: CASSLVAGGRETQYF.

For the CDR3, the DNA is TGCGCCAGCAGCTTGGTACAGCAGAACAATGAGCAGTTCTTC. Amino acid sequence: CASSLVQQNNEQFF. This sequence joins TRBV5-1 and TRBJ2-1; D call uncertain. The CDR3 is made up of 14 amino acids. With 0 bases removed from V and 5 bases from J, the gap between germline ends came to 9 bases. Germline V lookup: CDR1 SGHRS, CDR2 YFSETQ.

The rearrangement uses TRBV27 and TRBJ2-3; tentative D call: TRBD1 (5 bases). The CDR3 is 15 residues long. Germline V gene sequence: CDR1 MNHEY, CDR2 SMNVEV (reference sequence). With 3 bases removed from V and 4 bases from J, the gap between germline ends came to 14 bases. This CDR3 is CASSLGPYGADTQYF. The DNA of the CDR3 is TGTGCCAGCAGTTTGGGGCCCTACGGTGCAGATACGCAGTATTTT.

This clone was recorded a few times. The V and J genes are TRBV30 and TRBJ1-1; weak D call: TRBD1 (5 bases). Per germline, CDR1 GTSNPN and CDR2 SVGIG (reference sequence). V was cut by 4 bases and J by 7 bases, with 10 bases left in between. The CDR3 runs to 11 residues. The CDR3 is CAWMPTDEAFF. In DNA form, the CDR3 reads TGTGCCTGGATGCCGACAGATGAAGCTTTCTTT.

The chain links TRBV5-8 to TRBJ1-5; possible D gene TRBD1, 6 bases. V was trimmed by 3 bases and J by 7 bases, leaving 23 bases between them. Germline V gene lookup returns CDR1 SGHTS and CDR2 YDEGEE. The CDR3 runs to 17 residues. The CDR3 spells CASSSAGTFSSGQPQHF. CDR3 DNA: TGTGCCAGCAGCTCGGCCGGGACATTCTCGTCGGGGCAGCCCCAGCATTTT.

For the CDR3, the DNA is TGTGCCAGCAGTGGGGGACAGATCACCGGGGAGCTGTTTTTT. Translated, it gives CASSGGQITGELFF. This rearrangement joins TRBV27 to TRBJ2-2; 7 nucleotides match TRBD1. This CDR3 has 14 residues. J gave up 4 bases and V 5 bases, and 4 bases lay outside the gene matches. Germline V lookup: CDR1 MNHEY, CDR2 SMNVEV (reference sequence).

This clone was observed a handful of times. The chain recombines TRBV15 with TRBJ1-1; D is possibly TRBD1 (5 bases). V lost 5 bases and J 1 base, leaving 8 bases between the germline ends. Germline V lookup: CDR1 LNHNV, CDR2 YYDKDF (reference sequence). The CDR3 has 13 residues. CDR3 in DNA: TGTGCCACCAGCGGGGACGGGAACACTGAAGCTTTCTTT. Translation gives CATSGDGNTEAFF.

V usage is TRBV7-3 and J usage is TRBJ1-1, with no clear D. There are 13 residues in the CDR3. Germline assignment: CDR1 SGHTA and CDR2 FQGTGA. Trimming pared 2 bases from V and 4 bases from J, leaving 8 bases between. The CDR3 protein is CASSLVAGTEAFF. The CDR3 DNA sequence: TGTGCCAGCAGCTTAGTTGCGGGCACTGAAGCTTTCTTT.

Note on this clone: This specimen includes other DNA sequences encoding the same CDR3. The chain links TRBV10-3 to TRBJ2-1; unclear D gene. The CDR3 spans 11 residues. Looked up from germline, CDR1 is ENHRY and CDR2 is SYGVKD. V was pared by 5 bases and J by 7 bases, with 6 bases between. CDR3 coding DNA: TGTGCCATCAGTCTAGGTAATGAGCAGTTCTTC. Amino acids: CAISLGNEQFF.

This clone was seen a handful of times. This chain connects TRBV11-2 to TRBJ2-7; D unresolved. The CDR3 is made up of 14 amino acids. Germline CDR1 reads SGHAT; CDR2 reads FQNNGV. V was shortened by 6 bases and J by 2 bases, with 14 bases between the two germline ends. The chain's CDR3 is CASRATGPPYEQYF. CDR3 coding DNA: TGTGCCAGCAGGGCTACGGGCCCGCCCTACGAGCAGTACTTC.

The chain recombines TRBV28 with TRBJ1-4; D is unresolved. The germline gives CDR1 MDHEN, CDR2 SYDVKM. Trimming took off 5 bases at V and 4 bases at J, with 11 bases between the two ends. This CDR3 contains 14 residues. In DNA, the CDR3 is TGTGCCAGCAGTCGGGGAGGCGGTAATGAAAAACTGTTTTTT. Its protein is CASSRGGGNEKLFF.

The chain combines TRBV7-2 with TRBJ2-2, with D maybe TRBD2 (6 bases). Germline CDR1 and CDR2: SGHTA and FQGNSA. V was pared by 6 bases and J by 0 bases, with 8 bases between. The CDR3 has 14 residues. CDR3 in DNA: TGTGCCAGCAGTGGCGGGACGAACACCGGGGAGCTGTTTTTT. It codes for CASSGGTNTGELFF.

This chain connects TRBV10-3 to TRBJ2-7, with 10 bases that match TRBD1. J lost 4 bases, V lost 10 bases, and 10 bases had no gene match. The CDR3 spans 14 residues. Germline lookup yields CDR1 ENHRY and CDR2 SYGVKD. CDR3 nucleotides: TGTGCCAGTCAACGCGGGACAGGGGTTTACGAGCAGTACTTC. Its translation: CASQRGTGVYEQYF.

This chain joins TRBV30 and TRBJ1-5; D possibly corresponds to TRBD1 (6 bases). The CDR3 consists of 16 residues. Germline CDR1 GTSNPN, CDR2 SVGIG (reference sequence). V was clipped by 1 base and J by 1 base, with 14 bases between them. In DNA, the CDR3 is TGTGCCTGGAGTGGTAGGGGGGGGCCGAGCAATCAGCCCCAGCATTTT. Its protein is CAWSGRGGPSNQPQHF.

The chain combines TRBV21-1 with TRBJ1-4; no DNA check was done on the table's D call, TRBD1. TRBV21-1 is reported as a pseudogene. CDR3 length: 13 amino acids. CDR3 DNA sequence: TGTGCCAGCCCACGGGACAGTTGTGAAAAACTGTTTTTT. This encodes CASPRDSCEKLFF.

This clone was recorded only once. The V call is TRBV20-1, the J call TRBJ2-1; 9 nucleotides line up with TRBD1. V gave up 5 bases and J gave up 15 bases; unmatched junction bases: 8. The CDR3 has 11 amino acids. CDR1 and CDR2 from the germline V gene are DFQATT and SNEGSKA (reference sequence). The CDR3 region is CSAPRTGEMFF. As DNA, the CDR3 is TGCAGTGCTCCCCGGACAGGGGAGATGTTCTTC.

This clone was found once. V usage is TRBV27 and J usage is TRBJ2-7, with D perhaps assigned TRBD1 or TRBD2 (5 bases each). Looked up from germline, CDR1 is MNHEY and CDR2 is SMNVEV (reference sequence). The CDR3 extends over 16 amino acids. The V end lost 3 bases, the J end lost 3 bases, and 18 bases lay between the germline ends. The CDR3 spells CASSFKRGLLVYEQYF. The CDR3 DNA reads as TGTGCCAGCAGTTTTAAGAGGGGATTGTTAGTCTACGAGCAGTACTTC.

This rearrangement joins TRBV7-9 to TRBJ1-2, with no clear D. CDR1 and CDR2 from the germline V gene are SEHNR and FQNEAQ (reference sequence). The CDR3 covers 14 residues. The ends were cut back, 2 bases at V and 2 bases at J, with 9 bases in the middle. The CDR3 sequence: CASSLPGRNYGYTF. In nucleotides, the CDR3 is TGTGCCAGCAGCTTACCCGGACGGAACTATGGCTACACCTTC.

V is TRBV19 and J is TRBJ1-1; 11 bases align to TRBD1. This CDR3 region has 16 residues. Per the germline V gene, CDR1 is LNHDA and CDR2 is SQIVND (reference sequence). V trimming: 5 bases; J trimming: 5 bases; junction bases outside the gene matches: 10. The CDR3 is CASSPSSDRGRTEAFF. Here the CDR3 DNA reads TGTGCCAGTAGTCCCTCCTCGGACAGGGGGCGGACTGAAGCTTTCTTT.

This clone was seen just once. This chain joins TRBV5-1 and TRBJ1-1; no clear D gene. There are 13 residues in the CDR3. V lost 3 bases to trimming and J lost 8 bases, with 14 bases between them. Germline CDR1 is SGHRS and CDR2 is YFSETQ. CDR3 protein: CASSYSASQEAFF. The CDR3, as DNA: TGCGCCAGCAGCTACTCCGCCAGCCAGGAAGCTTTCTTT.

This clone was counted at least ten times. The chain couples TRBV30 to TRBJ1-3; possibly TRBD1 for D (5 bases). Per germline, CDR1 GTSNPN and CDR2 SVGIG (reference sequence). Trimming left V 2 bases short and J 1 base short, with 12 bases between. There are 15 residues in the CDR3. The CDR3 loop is CAWSPNRSSGNTIYF. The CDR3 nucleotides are TGTGCCTGGAGTCCCAACAGGAGTTCTGGAAACACCATATATTTT.

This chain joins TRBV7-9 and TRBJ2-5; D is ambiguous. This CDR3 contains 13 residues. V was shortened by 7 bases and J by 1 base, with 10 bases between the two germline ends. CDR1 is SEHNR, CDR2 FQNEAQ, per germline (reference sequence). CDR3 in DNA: TGTGCCAGCACAACGACACTCCAAGAGACCCAGTACTTC. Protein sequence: CASTTTLQETQYF. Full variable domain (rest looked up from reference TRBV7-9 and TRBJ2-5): DTGVSQNPRHKITKRGQNVTFRCDPISEHNRLYWYRQTLGQGPEFLTYFQNEAQLEKSRLLSDRFSAERPKGSFSTLEIQRTEQGDSAMYLCASTTTLQETQYFGPGTRLLVL.

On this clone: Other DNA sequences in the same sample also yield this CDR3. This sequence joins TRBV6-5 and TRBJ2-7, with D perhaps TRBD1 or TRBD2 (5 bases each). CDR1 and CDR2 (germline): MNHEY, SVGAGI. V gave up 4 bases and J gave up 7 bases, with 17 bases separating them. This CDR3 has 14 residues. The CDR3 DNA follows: TGTGCCAGCAGTTCCGGGACCGGGACGGGAGAGCAGTACTTC. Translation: CASSSGTGTGEQYF.

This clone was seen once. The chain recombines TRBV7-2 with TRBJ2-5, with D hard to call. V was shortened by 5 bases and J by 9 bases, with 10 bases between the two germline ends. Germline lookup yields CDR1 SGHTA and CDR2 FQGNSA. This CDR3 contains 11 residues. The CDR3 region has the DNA TGTGCCAGCAGCCCTGGTGGGTCCCAGTACTTC. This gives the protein CASSPGGSQYF.

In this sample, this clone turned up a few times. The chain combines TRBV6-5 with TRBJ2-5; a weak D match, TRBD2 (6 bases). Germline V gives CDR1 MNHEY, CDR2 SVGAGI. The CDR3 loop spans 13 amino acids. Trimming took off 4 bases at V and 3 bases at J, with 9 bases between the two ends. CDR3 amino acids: CASSFPGEETQYF. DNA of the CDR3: TGTGCCAGCAGTTTTCCGGGAGAAGAGACCCAGTACTTC.

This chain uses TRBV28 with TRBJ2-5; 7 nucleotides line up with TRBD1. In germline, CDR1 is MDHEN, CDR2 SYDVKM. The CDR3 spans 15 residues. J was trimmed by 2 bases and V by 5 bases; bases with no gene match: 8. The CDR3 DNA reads TGTGCCAGCAGTGCTCGACAGGGCAAACAAGAGACCCAGTACTTC. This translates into CASSARQGKQETQYF.